The next 5 T cell receptor beta chains were all read from a single sample in a study of blood T cells in healthy people across ages. The second PCR ran roughly 7 to 12 cycles with a sample-barcoded 5' primer and J-beta primers. One entry per CDR3 protein, called by TCRdb with MiXCR from the 5' RACE reads. The table includes over 1.5 million distinct CDR3 sequences, 49% detected once. The source material was blood. The source is a woman in her thirties or forties in good health.

CDR3 DNA sequence: TGCAGTGCTAGAGGCCAAAAAGGACGGGGAGGATGGAACACTGAAGCTTTCTTT. Translated: CSARGQKGRGGWNTEAFF. The V call is TRBV20-1, the J call TRBJ1-1; D is ambiguous. Germline V lookup: CDR1 DFQATT, CDR2 SNEGSKA (reference sequence). Between the trimmed V and J ends, which lost 1 base and 1 base, there was a span of 22 bases. This CDR3 spans 18 amino acids.

This clonotype was counted between two and nine times. The CDR3 DNA reads TGTGCCAGCAGTTACCCGGACATTAACTATGGCTACACCTTC. Translating it yields CASSYPDINYGYTF. This sequence joins TRBV6-2 or TRBV6-3 and TRBJ1-2; maybe TRBD1 (5 bases). Germline CDR1 reads MNHEY; CDR2 reads SVGEGT. The ends were cut back, 2 bases at V and 1 base at J, with 8 bases in the middle. CDR3 size: 14 residues.

The chain carries TRBV27 and TRBJ2-7; possible D gene TRBD2, 6 bases. The germline V gene encodes CDR1 MNHEY and CDR2 SMNVEV (reference sequence). The CDR3 consists of 16 residues. Trimming stripped 5 bases from V and 4 bases from J, with 21 bases between. The CDR3 nucleotides are TGTGCCAGCAGTCCATCGCTTGGCAGGAGGGCATACGAGCAGTACTTC. This sequence encodes CASSPSLGRRAYEQYF.

The chain links TRBV11-2 to TRBJ2-7, with a possible D match to TRBD1 (6 bases). Trimming took 1 base from V and 0 from J, leaving 16 bases between them. The germline V gene has CDR1 SGHAT and CDR2 FQNNGV. CDR3 length: 17 amino acids. DNA for the CDR3: TGTGCCAGCAGCTTAGCGGGCCAGGGGCTGAGCTCCTACGAGCAGTACTTC. Translating gives CASSLAGQGLSSYEQYF.

This clonotype was observed a few times. The chain uses TRBV15 and TRBJ2-4; D uncertain. The J call is uncertain, as TRBJ2-7 better fits the DNA end. Germline loops: CDR1 LNHNV, CDR2 YYDKDF (reference sequence). The CDR3 spans 17 residues. CDR3 loop: CATSRDIMRAVNHEQYF. In nucleotides, the CDR3 is TGTGCCACCAGCAGAGATATAATGCGAGCAGTTAACCACGAGCAGTACTTC.